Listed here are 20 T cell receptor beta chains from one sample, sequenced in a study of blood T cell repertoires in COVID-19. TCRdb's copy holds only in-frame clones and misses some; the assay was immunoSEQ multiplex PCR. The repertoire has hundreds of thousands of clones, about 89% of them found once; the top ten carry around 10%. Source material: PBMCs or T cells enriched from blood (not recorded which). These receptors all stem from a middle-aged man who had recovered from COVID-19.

The CDR3 reads CASSPSSGETQYF. CDR3 sequence (DNA): TGTGCCAGCAGCCCGAGTTCCGGGGAGACCCAGTACTTC. This sequence joins TRBV3-1 (or the pseudogene TRBV3-2) and TRBJ2-5; no clear D gene. CDR3 length equals 13 residues. Trimming shortened V by 4 bases and J by 5 bases, and 11 bases separated the two germline ends. Looked up from germline, CDR1 is LGHDT and CDR2 is YNNKEL (reference sequence).

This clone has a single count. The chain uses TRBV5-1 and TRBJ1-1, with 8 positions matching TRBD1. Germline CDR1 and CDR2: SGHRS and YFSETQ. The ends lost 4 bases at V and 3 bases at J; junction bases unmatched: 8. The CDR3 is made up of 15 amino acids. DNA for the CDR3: TGCGCCAGCAGCGATACTGCAGGGGGCGACACTGAAGCTTTCTTT. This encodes CASSDTAGGDTEAFF.

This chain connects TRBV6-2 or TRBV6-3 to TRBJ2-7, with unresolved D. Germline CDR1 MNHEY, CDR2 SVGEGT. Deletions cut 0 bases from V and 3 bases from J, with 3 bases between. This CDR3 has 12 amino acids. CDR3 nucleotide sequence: TGTGCCAGCAGTTACTCTTACTACGAGCAGTACTTC. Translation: CASSYSYYEQYF.

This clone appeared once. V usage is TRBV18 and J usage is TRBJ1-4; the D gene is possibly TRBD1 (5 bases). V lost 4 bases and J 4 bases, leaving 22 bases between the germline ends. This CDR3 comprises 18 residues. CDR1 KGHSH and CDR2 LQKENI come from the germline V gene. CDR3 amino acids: CASSRTGDFSGINEKLFF. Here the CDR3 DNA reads TGTGCCAGCTCACGAACCGGGGACTTCTCTGGAATTAATGAAAAACTGTTTTTT. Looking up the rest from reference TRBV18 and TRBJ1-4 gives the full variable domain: NAGVMQNPRHLVRRRGQEARLRCSPMKGHSHVYWYRQLPEEGLKFMVYLQKENIIDESGMPKERFSAEFPKEGPSILRIQQVVRGDSAAYFCASSRTGDFSGINEKLFFGSGTQLSVL.

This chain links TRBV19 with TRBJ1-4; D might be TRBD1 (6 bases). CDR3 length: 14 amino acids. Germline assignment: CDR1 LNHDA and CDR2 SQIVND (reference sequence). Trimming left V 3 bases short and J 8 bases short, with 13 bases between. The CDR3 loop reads CASSITGKFEKLFF. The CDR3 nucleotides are TGTGCCAGTAGTATCACAGGGAAATTCGAAAAACTGTTTTTT.

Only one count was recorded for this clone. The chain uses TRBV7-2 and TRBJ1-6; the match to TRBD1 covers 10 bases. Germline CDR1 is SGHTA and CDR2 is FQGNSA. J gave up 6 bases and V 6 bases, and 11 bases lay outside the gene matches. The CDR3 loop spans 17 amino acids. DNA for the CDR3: TGTGCCAGCAGGGCAGCGGGGACAGGGGATCGTAATTCACCCCTCCACTTT. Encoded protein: CASRAAGTGDRNSPLHF.

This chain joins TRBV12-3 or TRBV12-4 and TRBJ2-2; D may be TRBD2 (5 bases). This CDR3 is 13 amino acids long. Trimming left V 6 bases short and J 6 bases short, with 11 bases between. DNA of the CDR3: TGTGCCAGCAGCCCACTAGGTCCCGGGGAGCTGTTTTTT. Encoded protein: CASSPLGPGELFF.

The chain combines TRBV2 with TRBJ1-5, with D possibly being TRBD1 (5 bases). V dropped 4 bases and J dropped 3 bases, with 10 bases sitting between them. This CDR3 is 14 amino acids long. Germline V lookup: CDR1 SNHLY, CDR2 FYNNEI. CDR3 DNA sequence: TGTGCCAGCAGTGTCCGGACATTCAATCAGCCCCAGCATTTT. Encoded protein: CASSVRTFNQPQHF. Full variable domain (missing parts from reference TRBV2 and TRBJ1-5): EPEVTQTPSHQVTQMGQEVILRCVPISNHLYFYWYRQILGQKVEFLVSFYNNEISEKSEIFDDQFSVERPDGSNFTLKIRSTKLEDSAMYFCASSVRTFNQPQHFGDGTRLSIL.

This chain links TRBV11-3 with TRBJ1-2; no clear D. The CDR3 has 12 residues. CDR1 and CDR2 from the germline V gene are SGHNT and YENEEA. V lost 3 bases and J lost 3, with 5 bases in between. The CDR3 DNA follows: TGTGCCAGCAGCTTGGCGGACTATGGCTACACCTTC. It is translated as CASSLADYGYTF.

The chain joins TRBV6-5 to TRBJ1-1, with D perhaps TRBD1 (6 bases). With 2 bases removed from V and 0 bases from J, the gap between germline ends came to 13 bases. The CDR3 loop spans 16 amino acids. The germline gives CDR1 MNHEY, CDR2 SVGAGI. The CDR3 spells CASSYGGAKMNTEAFF. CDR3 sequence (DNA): TGTGCCAGCAGTTACGGGGGGGCCAAGATGAACACTGAAGCTTTCTTT.

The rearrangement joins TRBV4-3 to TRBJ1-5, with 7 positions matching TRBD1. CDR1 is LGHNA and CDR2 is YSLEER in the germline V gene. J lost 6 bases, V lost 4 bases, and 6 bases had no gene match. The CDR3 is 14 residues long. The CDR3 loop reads CASSPSDRVQPQHF. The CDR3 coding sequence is TGCGCCAGCAGCCCCAGCGACAGGGTTCAGCCCCAGCATTTT.

DNA of the CDR3: TGTGCCAGCAGTTACGGTTCCACTGACTACGAGCAGTACTTC. Translation gives CASSYGSTDYEQYF. This rearrangement joins TRBV6-5 to TRBJ2-7; D gene uncertain. The V end lost 2 bases, the J end lost 3 bases, and 11 bases lay between the germline ends. The CDR3 sequence is 14 residues long. Germline V gene data show CDR1 as MNHEY and CDR2 as SVGAGI.

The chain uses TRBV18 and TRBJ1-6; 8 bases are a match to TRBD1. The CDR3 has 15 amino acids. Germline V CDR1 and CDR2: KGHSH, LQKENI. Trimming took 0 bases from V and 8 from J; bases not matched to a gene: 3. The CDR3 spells CASSPPQGADSPLHF. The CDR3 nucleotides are TGTGCCAGCTCACCACCCCAGGGGGCGGATTCACCCCTCCACTTT.

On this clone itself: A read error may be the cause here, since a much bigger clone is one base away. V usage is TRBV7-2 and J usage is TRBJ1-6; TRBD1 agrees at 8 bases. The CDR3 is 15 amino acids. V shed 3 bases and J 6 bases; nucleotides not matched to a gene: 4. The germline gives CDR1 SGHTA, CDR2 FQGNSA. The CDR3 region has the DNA TGTGCCAGCAGCTTCTCGGGACAGGTTAATTCACCCCTCCACTTT. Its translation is CASSFSGQVNSPLHF.

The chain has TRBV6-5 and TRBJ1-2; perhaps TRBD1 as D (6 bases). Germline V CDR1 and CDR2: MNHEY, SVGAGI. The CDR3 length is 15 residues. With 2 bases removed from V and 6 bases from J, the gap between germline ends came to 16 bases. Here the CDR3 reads CASSYKETGFDGYTF. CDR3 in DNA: TGTGCCAGCAGTTACAAAGAAACAGGGTTCGATGGCTACACCTTC.

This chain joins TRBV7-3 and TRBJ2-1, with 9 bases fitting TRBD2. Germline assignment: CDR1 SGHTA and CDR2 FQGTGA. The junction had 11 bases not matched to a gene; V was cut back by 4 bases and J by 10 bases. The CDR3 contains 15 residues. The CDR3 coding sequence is TGTGCCAGCAGCTCACCGGGACTAGCAATGCGAGAGCAGTTCTTC. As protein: CASSSPGLAMREQFF.

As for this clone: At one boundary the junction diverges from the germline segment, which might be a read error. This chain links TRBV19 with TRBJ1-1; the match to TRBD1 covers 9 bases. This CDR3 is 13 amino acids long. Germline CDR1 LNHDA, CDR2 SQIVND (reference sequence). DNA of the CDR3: TGTGCCAGGAGTAGGACAGGGGACACTGAAGCTTTCTTT. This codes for CARSRTGDTEAFF.

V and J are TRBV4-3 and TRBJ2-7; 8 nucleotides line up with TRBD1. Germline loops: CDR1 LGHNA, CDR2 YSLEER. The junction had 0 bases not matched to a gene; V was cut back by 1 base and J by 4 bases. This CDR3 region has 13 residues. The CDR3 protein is CASSQGTGYEQYF. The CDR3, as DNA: TGCGCCAGCAGCCAAGGGACAGGGTACGAGCAGTACTTC.

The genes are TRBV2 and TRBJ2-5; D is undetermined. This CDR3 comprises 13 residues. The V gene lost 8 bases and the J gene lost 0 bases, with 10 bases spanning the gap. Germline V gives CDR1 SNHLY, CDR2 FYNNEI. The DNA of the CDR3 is TGTGCCAGCTTCGGTACCTACCAAGAGACCCAGTACTTC. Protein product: CASFGTYQETQYF.

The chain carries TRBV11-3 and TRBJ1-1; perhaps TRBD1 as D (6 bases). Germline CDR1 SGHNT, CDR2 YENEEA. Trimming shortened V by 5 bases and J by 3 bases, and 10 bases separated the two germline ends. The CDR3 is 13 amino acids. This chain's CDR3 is CASSRYRDTEAFF. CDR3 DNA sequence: TGTGCCAGCAGCCGATACAGGGACACTGAAGCTTTCTTT. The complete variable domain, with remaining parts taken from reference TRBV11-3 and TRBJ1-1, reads EAGVVQSPRYKIIEKKQPVAFWCNPISGHNTLYWYLQNLGQGPELLIRYENEEAVDDSQLPKDRFSAERLKGVDSTLKIQPAELGDSAVYLCASSRYRDTEAFFGQGTRLTVV.